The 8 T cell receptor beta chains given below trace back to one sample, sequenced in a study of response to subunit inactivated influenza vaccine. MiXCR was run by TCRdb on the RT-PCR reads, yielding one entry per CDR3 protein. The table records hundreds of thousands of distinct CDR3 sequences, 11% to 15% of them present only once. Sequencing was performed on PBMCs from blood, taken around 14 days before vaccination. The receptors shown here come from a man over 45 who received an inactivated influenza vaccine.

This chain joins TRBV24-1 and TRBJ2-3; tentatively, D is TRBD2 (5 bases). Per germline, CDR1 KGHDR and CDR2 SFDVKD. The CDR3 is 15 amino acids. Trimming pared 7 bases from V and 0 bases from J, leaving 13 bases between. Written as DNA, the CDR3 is TGTGCCACCAGCTGGGCCCCGGGAAGCACAGATACGCAGTATTTT. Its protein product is CATSWAPGSTDTQYF.

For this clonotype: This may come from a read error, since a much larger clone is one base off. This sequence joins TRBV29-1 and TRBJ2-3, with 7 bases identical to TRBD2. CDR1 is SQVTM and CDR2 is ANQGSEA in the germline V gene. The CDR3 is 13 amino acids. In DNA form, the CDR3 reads TGCAGCGCCGGGACTACCGGCACAGATTCGCAGTATTTT. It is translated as CSAGTTGTDSQYF.

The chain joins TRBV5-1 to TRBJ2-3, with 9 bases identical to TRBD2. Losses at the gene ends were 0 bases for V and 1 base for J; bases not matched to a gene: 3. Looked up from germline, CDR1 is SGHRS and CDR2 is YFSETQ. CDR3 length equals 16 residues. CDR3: CASSLGLAAGTDTQYF. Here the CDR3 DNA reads TGCGCCAGCAGCTTGGGACTAGCGGCTGGCACAGATACGCAGTATTTT.

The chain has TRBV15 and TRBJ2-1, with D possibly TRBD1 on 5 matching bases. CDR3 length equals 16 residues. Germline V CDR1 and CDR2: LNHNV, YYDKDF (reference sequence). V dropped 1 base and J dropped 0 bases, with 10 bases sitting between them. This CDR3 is CATSRARQGSYNEQFF. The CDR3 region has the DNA TGTGCCACCAGCAGAGCGAGGCAGGGCTCCTACAATGAGCAGTTCTTC.

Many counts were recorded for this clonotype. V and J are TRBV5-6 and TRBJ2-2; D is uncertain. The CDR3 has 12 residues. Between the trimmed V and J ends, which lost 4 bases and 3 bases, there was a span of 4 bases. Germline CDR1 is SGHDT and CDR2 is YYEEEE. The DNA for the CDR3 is TGTGCCAGCAGCCGATACACCGGGGAGCTGTTTTTT. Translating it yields CASSRYTGELFF. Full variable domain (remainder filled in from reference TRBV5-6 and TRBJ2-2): DAGVTQSPTHLIKTRGQQVTLRCSPKSGHDTVSWYQQALGQGPQFIFQYYEEEERQRGNFPDRFSGHQFPNYSSELNVNALLLGDSALYLCASSRYTGELFFGEGSRLTVL.

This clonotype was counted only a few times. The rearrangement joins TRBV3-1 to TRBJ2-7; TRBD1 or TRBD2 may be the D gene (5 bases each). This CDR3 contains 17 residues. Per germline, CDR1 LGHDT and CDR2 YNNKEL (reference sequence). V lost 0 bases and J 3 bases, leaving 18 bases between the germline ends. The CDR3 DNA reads TGTGCCAGCAGCCAAGATCTAGGTCCAGGGACGCACTACGAGCAGTACTTC. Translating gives CASSQDLGPGTHYEQYF.

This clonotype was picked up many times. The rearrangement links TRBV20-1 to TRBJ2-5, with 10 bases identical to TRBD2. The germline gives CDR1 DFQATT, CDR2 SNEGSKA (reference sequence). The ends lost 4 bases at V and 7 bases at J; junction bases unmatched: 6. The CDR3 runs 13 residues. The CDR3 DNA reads TGCAGTGCTATAAGCGGGGGGGCCCTGACCCAGTACTTC. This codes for CSAISGGALTQYF.

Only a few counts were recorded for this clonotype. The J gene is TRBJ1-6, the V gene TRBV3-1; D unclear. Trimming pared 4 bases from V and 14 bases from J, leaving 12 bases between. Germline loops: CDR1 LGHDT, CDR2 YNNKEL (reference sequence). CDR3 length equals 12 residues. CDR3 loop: CASSRSLGTLHF. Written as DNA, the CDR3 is TGTGCCAGCAGCCGATCTTTGGGGACCCTCCACTTT.